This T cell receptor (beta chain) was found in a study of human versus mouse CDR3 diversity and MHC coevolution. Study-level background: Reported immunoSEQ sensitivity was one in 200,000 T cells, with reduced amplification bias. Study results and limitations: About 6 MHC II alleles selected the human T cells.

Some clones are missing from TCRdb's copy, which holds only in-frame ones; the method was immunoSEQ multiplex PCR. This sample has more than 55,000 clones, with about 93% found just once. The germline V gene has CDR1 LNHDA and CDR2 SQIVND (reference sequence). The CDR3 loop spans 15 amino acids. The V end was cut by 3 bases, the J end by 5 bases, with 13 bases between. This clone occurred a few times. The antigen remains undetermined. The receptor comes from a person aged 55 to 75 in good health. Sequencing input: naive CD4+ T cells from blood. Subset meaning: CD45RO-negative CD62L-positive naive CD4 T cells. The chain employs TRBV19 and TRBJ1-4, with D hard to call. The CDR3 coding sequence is TGTGCCAGTAGTATCCAAGGACTCCCCAATGAAAAACTGTTTTTT. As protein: CASSIQGLPNEKLFF.